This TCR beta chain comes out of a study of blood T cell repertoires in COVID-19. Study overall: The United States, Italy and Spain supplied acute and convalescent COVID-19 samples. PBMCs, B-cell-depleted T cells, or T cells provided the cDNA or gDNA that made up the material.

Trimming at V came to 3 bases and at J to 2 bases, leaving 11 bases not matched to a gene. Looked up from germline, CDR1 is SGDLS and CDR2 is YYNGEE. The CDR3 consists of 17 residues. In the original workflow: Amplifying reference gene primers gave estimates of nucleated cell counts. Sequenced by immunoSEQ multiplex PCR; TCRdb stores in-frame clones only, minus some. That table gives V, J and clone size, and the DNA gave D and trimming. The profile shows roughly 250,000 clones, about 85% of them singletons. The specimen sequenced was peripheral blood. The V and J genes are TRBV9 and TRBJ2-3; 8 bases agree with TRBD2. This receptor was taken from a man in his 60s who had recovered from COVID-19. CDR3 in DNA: TGTGCCAGCAGCGCAAAGGGGCGGGGGGAGACCACAGATACGCAGTATTTT. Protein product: CASSAKGRGETTDTQYF.